Below, 10 T cell receptor beta chains from the same sample are listed, as sequenced in a study of tumor-infiltrating lymphocytes in localized non-small cell lung cancer. Using immunoSEQ multiplex PCR, the repertoire was profiled, and TCRdb retains in-frame clones only, with some absent. The sample consists of about 22,000 clones, roughly 80% of them appearing once. The sequenced material came from lung tumor tissue. The receptors come from a human donor with non-small cell lung cancer.

This sequence joins TRBV10-3 and TRBJ1-2; TRBD1 matches 7 bases. From germline, CDR1 is ENHRY and CDR2 SYGVKD. The CDR3 is 13 residues long. J was trimmed by 8 bases and V by 5 bases; bases with no gene match: 8. The CDR3 region is CAISMTGMDGYTF. In nucleotides, the CDR3 is TGTGCCATCAGTATGACAGGGATGGACGGCTACACCTTC.

This clone was detected only once. This chain uses TRBV30 with TRBJ2-7, with D hard to call. V lost 0 bases and J 4 bases, leaving 7 bases between the germline ends. The CDR3 has 12 residues. The germline gives CDR1 GTSNPN, CDR2 SVGIG (reference sequence). For the CDR3, the DNA is TGTGCCTGGAGTGTATCGGGTTACGAGCAGTACTTC. Protein product: CAWSVSGYEQYF.

V and J are TRBV11-2 and TRBJ2-2, with D possibly matching TRBD1 (5 bases). The CDR3 runs 15 residues. The V gene lost 1 base and the J gene lost 5 bases, with 11 bases spanning the gap. Looked up from germline, CDR1 is SGHAT and CDR2 is FQNNGV. The CDR3 loop reads CASSLVDSWTGELFF. In DNA form, the CDR3 reads TGTGCCAGCAGCTTAGTCGACAGTTGGACCGGGGAGCTGTTTTTT. Variable domain in full (rest from reference TRBV11-2 and TRBJ2-2): EAGVAQSPRYKIIEKRQSVAFWCNPISGHATLYWYQQILGQGPKLLIQFQNNGVVDDSQLPKDRFSAERLKGVDSTLKIQPAKLEDSAVYLCASSLVDSWTGELFFGEGSRLTVL.

The chain joins TRBV11-3 to TRBJ2-1; 9 nucleotides align to TRBD2. J was trimmed by 4 bases and V by 1 base; bases with no gene match: 2. Per germline, CDR1 SGHNT and CDR2 YENEEA. CDR3 size: 15 residues. The CDR3 region has the DNA TGTGCCAGCAGCTTAGGACTAGCGGAGTACAATGAGCAGTTCTTC. Translating it yields CASSLGLAEYNEQFF. Complete variable domain (other parts from reference TRBV11-3 and TRBJ2-1): EAGVVQSPRYKIIEKKQPVAFWCNPISGHNTLYWYLQNLGQGPELLIRYENEEAVDDSQLPKDRFSAERLKGVDSTLKIQPAELGDSAVYLCASSLGLAEYNEQFFGPGTRLTVL.

This clone was counted a single time. The V call is TRBV20-1, the J call TRBJ1-2; a weak D match, TRBD1 (6 bases). CDR3 length: 11 amino acids. Between the trimmed V and J ends, which lost 3 bases and 4 bases, there was a span of 6 bases. Germline values: CDR1 DFQATT, CDR2 SNEGSKA (reference sequence). The chain's CDR3 is CSARDSYGYTF. CDR3 sequence (DNA): TGCAGTGCTAGGGACAGCTATGGCTACACCTTC.

This clone was observed a few times. The chain uses TRBV9 and TRBJ2-7; 7 bases match TRBD2. CDR1 and CDR2 from the germline V gene are SGDLS and YYNGEE. CDR3 length equals 15 residues. The trim removed 0 bases at V and 5 bases at J, leaving 8 bases unmatched. CDR3 sequence reads: CASSVGAGARDEQYF. The CDR3 DNA reads as TGTGCCAGCAGCGTAGGGGCGGGAGCAAGAGACGAGCAGTACTTC.

This chain joins TRBV7-8 and TRBJ1-3; no clear D. The ends were cut back, 0 bases at V and 4 bases at J, with 10 bases in the middle. CDR3 length: 15 residues. CDR1 SGHVS and CDR2 FQNEAQ come from the germline V gene. The DNA of the CDR3 is TGTGCCAGCAGCTTAGCTGGGTTGGGCGGAAACACCATATATTTT. Translation gives CASSLAGLGGNTIYF.

The CDR3 region has the DNA TGTGCCAGCAGCTTAAGGGAAAACAGAAGGTTCTTC. As protein: CASSLRENRRFF. The V and J genes are TRBV7-2 and TRBJ2-1; D ambiguous. V lost 2 bases to trimming and J lost 15 bases, with 14 bases between them. The CDR3 is 12 amino acids. Germline CDR1 is SGHTA and CDR2 is FQGNSA.

The gene calls are TRBV15 and TRBJ1-2, with 7 bases aligning to TRBD1. The germline V gene encodes CDR1 LNHNV and CDR2 YYDKDF (reference sequence). CDR3 size: 14 residues. V trimming: 1 base; J trimming: 4 bases; junction bases outside the gene matches: 3. The CDR3 region is CATSRVSGGYGYTF. CDR3 nucleotides: TGTGCCACCAGCAGAGTTTCAGGGGGCTATGGCTACACCTTC.

The chain joins TRBV7-2 to TRBJ1-5; D call uncertain. V lost 4 bases and J 0 bases, leaving 10 bases between the germline ends. The CDR3 sequence is 15 residues long. Per germline, CDR1 SGHTA and CDR2 FQGNSA. This chain's CDR3 is CASSSSGFSNQPQHF. Written as DNA, the CDR3 is TGTGCCAGCAGCTCCTCGGGATTTAGCAATCAGCCCCAGCATTTT.